This T cell receptor beta chain was observed in a study of blood T cell repertoires in COVID-19. Study-level information: The United States, Italy and Spain were the sources of the acute and convalescent COVID-19 samples. T cells, B-cell-depleted T cells, or PBMCs provided the cDNA or gDNA that served as material.

Germline V gene lookup returns CDR1 SGHRS and CDR2 YFSETQ. The CDR3 is 13 residues long. V gave up 4 bases and J gave up 7 bases, with 14 bases separating them. Study processing details: Nucleated cell counts were estimated from reference gene primer amplification. The assay was immunoSEQ multiplex PCR, and TCRdb's table has in-frame clones only and misses some. That table supplies the V and J calls and clone size; D and trimming were determined from the DNA. The sample yields under 90,000 clones, around 90% seen once. The TCR originated in a man aged 40-49 years with COVID-19, enrolled during active disease. This chain links TRBV5-1 with TRBJ1-2, with D possibly matching TRBD1 (5 bases). The material sequenced was peripheral blood. This CDR3 reads CASSTGLLAGYTF. The CDR3 DNA reads as TGCGCCAGCAGCACGGGACTTCTTGCTGGCTACACCTTC.